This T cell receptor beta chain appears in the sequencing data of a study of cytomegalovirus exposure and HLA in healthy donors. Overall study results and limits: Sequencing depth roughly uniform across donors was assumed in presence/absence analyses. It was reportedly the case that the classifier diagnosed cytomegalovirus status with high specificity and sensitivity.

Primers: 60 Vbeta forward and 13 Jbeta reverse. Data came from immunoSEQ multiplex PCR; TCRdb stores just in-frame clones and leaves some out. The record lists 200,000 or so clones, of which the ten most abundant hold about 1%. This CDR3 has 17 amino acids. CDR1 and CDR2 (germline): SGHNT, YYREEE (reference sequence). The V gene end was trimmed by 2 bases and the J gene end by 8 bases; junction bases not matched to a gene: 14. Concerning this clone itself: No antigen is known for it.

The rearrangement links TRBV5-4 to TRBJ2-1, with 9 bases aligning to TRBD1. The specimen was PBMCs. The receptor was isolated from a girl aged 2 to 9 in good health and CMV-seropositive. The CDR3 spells CASSFLQGAPTDDEQFF. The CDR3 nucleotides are TGTGCCAGCAGCTTTTTACAGGGGGCCCCGACTGATGATGAGCAGTTCTTC.